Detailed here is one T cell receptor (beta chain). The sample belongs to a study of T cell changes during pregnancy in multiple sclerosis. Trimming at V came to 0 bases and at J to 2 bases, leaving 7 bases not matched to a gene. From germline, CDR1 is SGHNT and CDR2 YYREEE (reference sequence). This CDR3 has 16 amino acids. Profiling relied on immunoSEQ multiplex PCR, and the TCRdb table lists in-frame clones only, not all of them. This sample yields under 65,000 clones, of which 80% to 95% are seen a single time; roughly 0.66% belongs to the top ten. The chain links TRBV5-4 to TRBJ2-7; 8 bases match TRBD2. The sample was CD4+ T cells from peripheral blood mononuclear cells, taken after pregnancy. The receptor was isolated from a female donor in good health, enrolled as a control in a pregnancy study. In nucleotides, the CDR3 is TGTGCCAGCAGCTTGGCCGTCACTAGCGGTACCTACGAGCAGTACTTC. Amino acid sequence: CASSLAVTSGTYEQYF.